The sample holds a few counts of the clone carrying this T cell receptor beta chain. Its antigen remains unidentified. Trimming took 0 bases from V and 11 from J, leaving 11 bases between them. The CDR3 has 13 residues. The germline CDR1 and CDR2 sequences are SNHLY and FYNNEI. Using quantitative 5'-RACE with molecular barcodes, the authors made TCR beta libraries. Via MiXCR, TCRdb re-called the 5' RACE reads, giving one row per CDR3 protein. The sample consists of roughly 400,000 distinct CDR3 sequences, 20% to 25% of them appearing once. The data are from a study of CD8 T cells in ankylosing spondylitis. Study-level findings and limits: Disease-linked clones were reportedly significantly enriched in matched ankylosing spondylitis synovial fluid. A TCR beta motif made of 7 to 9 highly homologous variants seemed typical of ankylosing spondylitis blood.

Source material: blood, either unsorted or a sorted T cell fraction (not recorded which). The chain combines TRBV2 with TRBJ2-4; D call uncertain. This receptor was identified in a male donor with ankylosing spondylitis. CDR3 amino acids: CASSEALLRLQYF. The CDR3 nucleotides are TGTGCCAGCAGTGAAGCGCTTCTGAGACTTCAGTACTTC.